A single sample gave rise to the 14 T cell receptor beta chains below, sequenced in a study of blood T cell repertoires in COVID-19 (dated by TCRdb to 2018 to 2021). The library relied on the immunoSEQ multiplex PCR assay. In TCRdb, the immuneACCESS table is reduced to in-frame sequences with V and J assigned. These tables do not hold every clone; where another copy was compared, an unresolved V gene accounts for under half, and the others remain unexplained. This sample comprises roughly 65,000 clones, about 81% of them detected only once. The ten largest clones represent 15% to 19% of the sample. The sequenced sample consisted of peripheral blood. All receptors come from a man aged 80 or over with acute or convalescent COVID-19.

This chain connects TRBV7-2 to TRBJ2-5; 11 bases agree with TRBD1. The CDR3 consists of 15 residues. CDR1 and CDR2 (germline): SGHTA, FQGNSA. The V segment lost 5 bases and the J segment 4 bases; nucleotides outside the gene matches: 6. Here the CDR3 DNA reads TGTGCCAGCAGCGCCCCGGGACAGGGGGGAGAGACCCAGTACTTC. This translates into CASSAPGQGGETQYF.

The chain carries TRBV5-1 and TRBJ1-3; D is unresolved. V lost 0 bases and J 6 bases, leaving 10 bases between the germline ends. Germline V gene sequence: CDR1 SGHRS, CDR2 YFSETQ. The CDR3 is 14 amino acids. In nucleotides, the CDR3 is TGCGCCAGCAGCTTGGGGGCCAACCCAAACACCATATATTTT. Its translation: CASSLGANPNTIYF.

This clone was observed once. The chain uses TRBV24-1 and TRBJ2-5; 7 positions match TRBD1. Per germline, CDR1 KGHDR and CDR2 SFDVKD. The CDR3 extends over 16 amino acids. The V segment lost 3 bases and the J segment 2 bases; nucleotides outside the gene matches: 8. CDR3 in amino acids: CATSDDNRQGQETQYF. CDR3 nucleotide sequence: TGTGCCACCAGTGATGATAACCGACAGGGTCAAGAGACCCAGTACTTC.

The chain uses TRBV5-4 and TRBJ1-1; 10 bases align to TRBD1. V shed 4 bases and J 5 bases; nucleotides not matched to a gene: 8. CDR3 length: 15 residues. Germline V gives CDR1 SGHNT, CDR2 YYREEE (reference sequence). The CDR3 DNA follows: TGTGCCAGCAGCGAAAGGGACAGGGGACAAACTGAAGCTTTCTTT. Its protein is CASSERDRGQTEAFF.

The V and J genes are TRBV5-1 and TRBJ2-6; a possible D gene is TRBD2 (6 bases). CDR1 and CDR2 (germline): SGHRS, YFSETQ. This CDR3 spans 14 amino acids. The V and J ends lost 2 bases and 6 bases respectively, with 9 bases between them. This CDR3 is CASSFGDSANVLTF. DNA for the CDR3: TGCGCCAGCAGCTTCGGGGACTCGGCCAACGTCCTGACTTTC.

The chain employs TRBV7-2 and TRBJ1-2; 8 nucleotides agree with TRBD1. The junction had 4 bases not matched to a gene; V was cut back by 3 bases and J by 7 bases. The length of the CDR3 is 13 residues. Germline-derived CDR1 and CDR2 are SGHTA and FQGNSA. The CDR3 protein is CASSFGTGGGYTF. The CDR3 DNA sequence: TGTGCCAGCAGCTTCGGAACAGGGGGTGGCTACACCTTC.

This clone has a handful of counts. The chain is built from TRBV12-5 and TRBJ2-3, with TRBD2 identical over 7 bases. The J segment lost 0 bases and the V segment lost 7 bases, leaving 4 bases of the junction unmatched. Germline CDR1 and CDR2: LGHNT and FRNRAP. CDR3 length: 14 amino acids. The CDR3 loop is CASVGGISTDTQYF. The DNA of the CDR3 is TGTGCTAGTGTGGGGGGGATTAGCACAGATACGCAGTATTTT.

The J gene is TRBJ2-5, the V gene TRBV3-1 (or the pseudogene TRBV3-2); unclear D gene. Between the trimmed V and J ends, which lost 3 bases and 5 bases, there was a span of 7 bases. The V gene's germline CDR1 is LGHDT and CDR2 YNNKEL (reference sequence). The CDR3 runs 12 residues. CDR3 amino acids: CASSQAPETQYF. In nucleotides, the CDR3 is TGTGCCAGCAGCCAGGCACCCGAGACCCAGTACTTC.

V gene TRBV6-4 combines with J gene TRBJ2-2, with D perhaps matching TRBD2 (5 bases). The CDR3 is 13 amino acids. Germline V gives CDR1 MRHNA, CDR2 SNTAGT. Trimming cost V 2 bases and J 6 bases, with 7 bases left between them. In DNA form, the CDR3 reads TGTGCCAGCAGTGACGGGCGGGCCGGGGAGCTGTTTTTT. It codes for CASSDGRAGELFF.

The V gene is TRBV6-5, the J gene TRBJ1-2; D might be TRBD1 (5 bases). Germline-derived CDR1 and CDR2 are MNHEY and SVGAGI. V was trimmed by 10 bases and J by 2 bases, leaving 14 bases between them. The CDR3 runs 13 residues. The DNA for the CDR3 is TGTGCCACCATCTCTACAGGAAACTATGGCTACACCTTC. Translated: CATISTGNYGYTF.

The chain joins TRBV5-1 to TRBJ2-5; the match to TRBD1 covers 7 bases. The CDR3 extends over 14 amino acids. The V gene end was trimmed by 0 bases and the J gene end by 4 bases; junction bases not matched to a gene: 3. CDR1 is SGHRS and CDR2 is YFSETQ in the germline V gene. This CDR3 is CASSLGQGRETQYF. As DNA, the CDR3 is TGCGCCAGCAGCTTGGGACAGGGTAGAGAGACCCAGTACTTC. Full variable domain (missing parts from reference TRBV5-1 and TRBJ2-5): KAGVTQTPRYLIKTRGQQVTLSCSPISGHRSVSWYQQTPGQGLQFLFEYFSETQRNKGNFPGRFSGRQFSNSRSEMNVSTLELGDSALYLCASSLGQGRETQYFGPGTRLLVL.

V usage is TRBV9 and J usage is TRBJ2-3; a possible D gene is TRBD2 (5 bases). The CDR3 length is 15 residues. Germline lookup yields CDR1 SGDLS and CDR2 YYNGEE. Between the trimmed V and J ends, which lost 4 bases and 0 bases, there was a span of 12 bases. The CDR3 is CASSPTAGSTDTQYF. The DNA of the CDR3 is TGTGCCAGCAGCCCTACTGCGGGCAGCACAGATACGCAGTATTTT.

The chain carries TRBV6-2 or TRBV6-3 and TRBJ2-2; 8 nucleotides align to TRBD2. The CDR3 sequence is 14 residues long. Germline V gene sequence: CDR1 MNHEY, CDR2 SVGEGT. The junction had 4 bases not matched to a gene; V was cut back by 6 bases and J by 4 bases. CDR3 DNA: TGTGCCAGCAGCGGACTAGCAGGCACCGGGGAGCTGTTTTTT. As protein: CASSGLAGTGELFF.

V is TRBV18 and J is TRBJ1-5, with D uncertain. Germline V CDR1 and CDR2: KGHSH, LQKENI. The CDR3 runs to 12 residues. The V end was cut by 6 bases, the J end by 4 bases, with 7 bases between. The CDR3 reads CASSPTNQPQHF. CDR3 nucleotides: TGTGCCAGCTCGCCTACGAATCAGCCCCAGCATTTT.